A selection of T cell receptor beta chains follows, all from one sample in a study of human T cells and chemical hapten exposure. A single record per CDR3 protein comes from TCRdb applying MiXCR to the RACE reads. Among some 170,000 distinct CDR3 sequences, more than 20% were seen once, and the ten largest hold 6% to 8%. The sequences come from whole blood, collected in connection with sensitization to the hapten diphenylcyclopropenone (DPC). The receptor set was obtained from a woman in her forties or fifties with alopecia areata. Some clones in this sample may be carry-over from other donors' samples. Both conserved end residues are part of each CDR3.

>TRBJ2-3|TRBV11-2
CASSLSPPGGTTDTQYF
>TRBJ1-1|TRBV6-1
CATGGSTEAFF
>TRBJ2-3|TRBV7-2
CASSLVGKKDWKTQYF
>TRBJ1-2|TRBV6-5
CASSFDRVYGYTF
>TRBJ2-1|TRBV11-2
CASSFPDLAGRRNEQFF
>TRBJ1-1|TRBV5-1
CASSPRQGANTEAFF
>TRBJ2-5|TRBV5-1
CASSQGLAGGQETQYF
>TRBJ1-4|TRBV27
CASSLRARAEKLFF
>TRBJ1-5|TRBV27
CASSHDQPQHF
>TRBJ1-4|TRBV7-9
CASSLDYGEKLFF
>TRBJ1-2|TRBV29-1
CSVEEEGKSGYTF
>TRBJ1-4|TRBV30
CAWSIKGEKLFF
>TRBJ2-3|TRBV29-1
CSVPTRNTDTQYF
>TRBJ2-5|TRBV5-1
CASGDRQETQYF
>TRBJ2-7|TRBV7-2
CASSQTGTKFEQYF
>TRBJ2-1|TRBV5-1
CASSLGGGEQFF
>TRBJ2-7|TRBV27
CASSLLQGTYEQYF
>TRBJ2-1|TRBV11-1
CASRVGSRTYNEQFF
>TRBJ2-3|TRBV11-3
CASSPSRDTQYF
>TRBJ2-1|TRBV2
CASRSTSGSSYNEQFF